The source of this T cell receptor beta chain is a study of HIV-infected patients and healthy controls. The CDR3 runs to 13 residues. Unmatched junction bases numbered 2, after V lost 5 bases and J lost 5 bases. The germline V gene has CDR1 SGHVS and CDR2 FNYEAQ. MiXCR, applied by TCRdb to the 5' RACE reads, yields one record per CDR3 protein. The repertoire has about 63,000 distinct CDR3 sequences, about a sixth of them found once; the top ten carry approximately 5.3%. This clonotype was seen a few times. The sequencing sample was made of CD4+ T cells from blood. This rearrangement joins TRBV7-6 to TRBJ2-5; 10 bases are shared with TRBD1. The origin of this receptor is a human donor in good health. CDR3 in amino acids: CASSQGQGETQYF. In DNA form, the CDR3 reads TGTGCCAGCAGCCAGGGACAGGGGGAGACCCAGTACTTC. The full variable domain, its missing parts supplied by reference TRBV7-6 and TRBJ2-5, is GAGVSQSPRYKVTKRGQDVALRCDPISGHVSLYWYRQALGQGPEFLTYFNYEAQQDKSGLPNDRFSAERPEGSISTLTIQRTEQRDSAMYRCASSQGQGETQYFGPGTRLLVL.